What follows are 25 T cell receptor beta chains derived from one specimen sequenced in a study of PD-1 blockade in classical Hodgkin lymphoma. Exposure to brentuximab vedotin varied, and each patient had relapsed following autologous stem cell transplantation. TCRdb's table, derived via immunoSEQ multiplex PCR, lists solely in-frame clones and lacks some. The table records nearly 60,000 clones, approximately 90% of them present only once. The sample consisted of peripheral blood mononuclear cells (PBMCs), taken before the second cycle of nivolumab. These receptors were obtained from a human donor with classical Hodgkin lymphoma.

This chain joins TRBV6-1 and TRBJ1-1, with no clear D. Germline lookup yields CDR1 MNHNS and CDR2 SASEGT. V was cut by 4 bases and J by 0 bases, with 12 bases left in between. This CDR3 spans 15 amino acids. CDR3 protein: CASSVFETLNTEAFF. CDR3 DNA: TGTGCCAGCAGTGTTTTCGAGACACTGAACACTGAAGCTTTCTTT.

The CDR3 DNA reads TGTGCCAGCAGCGTAGCAGACTCCTACGAGCAGTACTTC. Amino acids: CASSVADSYEQYF. The chain is built from TRBV9 and TRBJ2-7; no definite D call. V was shortened by 0 bases and J by 0 bases, with 4 bases between the two germline ends. The CDR3 spans 13 residues. Per the germline V gene, CDR1 is SGDLS and CDR2 is YYNGEE.

The gene calls are TRBV11-2 and TRBJ2-1; 10 positions agree with TRBD2. Trimming cost V 1 base and J 7 bases; bases outside gene matches: 10. The CDR3 contains 17 residues. Germline lookup yields CDR1 SGHAT and CDR2 FQNNGV. CDR3 sequence (DNA): TGTGCCAGCAGCTTAGGAACGCTAGCGGGAGTAGGTAATGAGCAGTTCTTC. Translated, it gives CASSLGTLAGVGNEQFF. The variable domain in full, completed from reference TRBV11-2 and TRBJ2-1, reads EAGVAQSPRYKIIEKRQSVAFWCNPISGHATLYWYQQILGQGPKLLIQFQNNGVVDDSQLPKDRFSAERLKGVDSTLKIQPAKLEDSAVYLCASSLGTLAGVGNEQFFGPGTRLTVL.

This rearrangement joins TRBV7-8 to TRBJ2-5; TRBD1 matches 8 bases. The J call may be in error: the DNA end matches TRBJ2-7 better. The CDR3 contains 15 residues. Germline loops: CDR1 SGHVS, CDR2 FQNEAQ. CDR3 sequence: CASSLAGTGPYEQYF. As DNA, the CDR3 is TGTGCCAGCAGTCTAGCCGGGACAGGCCCTTACGAGCAGTACTTC.

The CDR3 reads CSVEDRGHYEQYF. CDR3 bases: TGCAGCGTTGAGGACAGGGGGCACTACGAGCAGTACTTC. The chain carries TRBV29-1 and TRBJ2-7; TRBD1 matches at 11 bases. The CDR3 is 13 amino acids. Trimming removed 3 bases from V and 3 bases from J; junction bases left unmatched: 1. The germline gives CDR1 SQVTM, CDR2 ANQGSEA.

CDR3 in DNA: TGCGCCAGCAGCTTTGTACAGGGAAACGAGCAGTACTTC. It specifies CASSFVQGNEQYF. The chain uses TRBV5-1 and TRBJ2-7; perhaps TRBD1 as D (6 bases). CDR3 size: 13 residues. V was shortened by 2 bases and J by 5 bases, with 11 bases between the two germline ends. Germline loops: CDR1 SGHRS, CDR2 YFSETQ.

This rearrangement joins TRBV2 to TRBJ2-6; possibly TRBD2 for D (6 bases). There are 16 residues in the CDR3. Looked up from germline, CDR1 is SNHLY and CDR2 is FYNNEI. V was shortened by 3 bases and J by 0 bases, with 9 bases between the two germline ends. CDR3 DNA: TGTGCCAGCAGTGAGGAGGGAATCTCTGGGGCCAACGTCCTGACTTTC. The encoded protein is CASSEEGISGANVLTF.

The V call is TRBV13, the J call TRBJ2-5, with 7 bases lining up with TRBD2. Germline-derived CDR1 and CDR2 are PRHDT and FYEKMQ (reference sequence). The V gene end was trimmed by 0 bases and the J gene end by 2 bases; junction bases not matched to a gene: 3. The CDR3 sequence is 15 residues long. The CDR3 DNA sequence: TGTGCCAGCAGCTTAGGCCCCGGGGGGCAAGAGACCCAGTACTTC. Translated: CASSLGPGGQETQYF.

This chain uses TRBV4-2 with TRBJ1-2; 10 nucleotides match TRBD1. The CDR3 runs to 17 residues. After removal of 4 bases from V and 2 bases from J, the junction contained 10 bases not matched to a gene. From germline, CDR1 is LGHNA and CDR2 YNFKEQ. CDR3 bases: TGTGCCAGCAGCCTAGAAAAAGGGACAGGGGAAAACTATGGCTACACCTTC. This encodes CASSLEKGTGENYGYTF.

For the CDR3, the DNA is TGTGCCAGCAGTTTATCCGCAGCCTACGAGCAGTACTTC. Translating gives CASSLSAAYEQYF. The chain recombines TRBV27 with TRBJ2-7; D is unclear. Trimming pared 0 bases from V and 2 bases from J, leaving 5 bases between. Germline lookup yields CDR1 MNHEY and CDR2 SMNVEV (reference sequence). This CDR3 contains 13 residues.

The chain carries TRBV2 and TRBJ2-1; 8 bases align to TRBD2. Per the germline V gene, CDR1 is SNHLY and CDR2 is FYNNEI. J was trimmed by 6 bases and V by 6 bases; bases with no gene match: 7. This CDR3 spans 14 amino acids. The CDR3 coding sequence is TGTGCCAGCAGCTCGACTAGCGTGGGCAATGAGCAGTTCTTC. As protein: CASSSTSVGNEQFF. Looking up the rest from reference TRBV2 and TRBJ2-1 gives the full variable domain: EPEVTQTPSHQVTQMGQEVILRCVPISNHLYFYWYRQILGQKVEFLVSFYNNEISEKSEIFDDQFSVERPDGSNFTLKIRSTKLEDSAMYFCASSSTSVGNEQFFGPGTRLTVL.

Here the CDR3 reads CASSLFQSTDTQYF. CDR3 DNA: TGTGCCAGCAGTTTATTCCAGAGCACAGATACGCAGTATTTT. The gene calls are TRBV27 and TRBJ2-3; D is unresolved. This CDR3 has 14 amino acids. Trimming stripped 1 base from V and 0 bases from J, with 5 bases between. Germline CDR1 is MNHEY and CDR2 is SMNVEV (reference sequence).

V usage is TRBV9 and J usage is TRBJ2-3; TRBD2 aligns across 10 bases. The J segment lost 3 bases and the V segment lost 3 bases, leaving 10 bases of the junction unmatched. This CDR3 is 17 amino acids long. The V gene's germline CDR1 is SGDLS and CDR2 YYNGEE. CDR3 sequence reads: CASSGTAGGPATDTQYF. The CDR3 coding sequence is TGTGCCAGCAGCGGGACAGCGGGGGGGCCGGCGACAGATACGCAGTATTTT.

This clone was observed once. V usage is TRBV27 and J usage is TRBJ2-7, with 9 positions matching TRBD1. Germline CDR1 reads MNHEY; CDR2 reads SMNVEV (reference sequence). CDR3 length equals 15 residues. Germline trimming cut 7 bases from V and 2 bases from J; bases unmatched to any gene: 9. CDR3 in DNA: TGTGCCAGCAAAGGCGGGACAGGGAGGGCCTACGAGCAGTACTTC. Translation: CASKGGTGRAYEQYF.

V and J are TRBV27 and TRBJ2-6; no reliable D call. V lost 4 bases and J 0 bases, leaving 16 bases between the germline ends. CDR3 size: 18 residues. Germline CDR1 and CDR2: MNHEY and SMNVEV (reference sequence). The CDR3 loop reads CASSSQLVQFSGANVLTF. CDR3 nucleotide sequence: TGTGCCAGCAGTTCCCAATTGGTTCAGTTCTCTGGGGCCAACGTCCTGACTTTC.

As for this clone: Germline and junction disagree at one end, which may indicate a read error. The chain employs TRBV7-3 and TRBJ1-2; D remains unclear. The CDR3 has 13 residues. Germline loops: CDR1 SGHTA, CDR2 FQGTGA. Here the CDR3 reads CASSPPSQAAPAF. Written as DNA, the CDR3 is TGTGCCAGCAGCCCACCTTCACAAGCTGCACCCGCTTTC.

The chain employs TRBV2 and TRBJ1-4; 8 positions agree with TRBD1. With 8 bases clipped from V and 4 bases from J, the junction kept 9 bases outside the gene matches. The CDR3 has 15 residues. Germline assignment: CDR1 SNHLY and CDR2 FYNNEI. The CDR3 loop is CASQRRGRDNEKLFF. For the CDR3, the DNA is TGTGCCAGCCAGCGCAGGGGGCGGGATAATGAAAAACTGTTTTTT.

The sample holds a few counts of this clone. The J gene is TRBJ2-7, the V gene TRBV27; TRBD2 is a possible D gene (7 bases). V gave up 2 bases and J gave up 2 bases, with 10 bases separating them. Per germline, CDR1 MNHEY and CDR2 SMNVEV (reference sequence). The CDR3 covers 14 residues. This CDR3 is CASSLRGAAYEQYF. DNA for the CDR3: TGTGCCAGCAGTTTACGGGGGGCCGCCTACGAGCAGTACTTC.

This chain joins TRBV27 and TRBJ2-1, with D uncertain. The V gene lost 0 bases and the J gene lost 3 bases, with 6 bases spanning the gap. Germline-derived CDR1 and CDR2 are MNHEY and SMNVEV (reference sequence). The CDR3 has 14 amino acids. The CDR3 protein is CASSLSAGYNEQFF. The CDR3 nucleotides are TGTGCCAGCAGTTTATCCGCTGGCTACAATGAGCAGTTCTTC.

V is TRBV7-3 and J is TRBJ2-1; maybe TRBD2 (6 bases). CDR3 size: 17 residues. V lost 4 bases and J lost 5, with 21 bases in between. The germline V gene has CDR1 SGHTA and CDR2 FQGTGA. The CDR3 nucleotides are TGTGCCAGCAGCTCCCCAGCTCACTGGGGGGTGGACAATGAGCAGTTCTTC. Amino acid sequence: CASSSPAHWGVDNEQFF.

The rearrangement joins TRBV25-1 to TRBJ2-3; no clear D gene. V lost 5 bases and J 4 bases, leaving 1 base between the germline ends. CDR1 is MGHDK, CDR2 SYGVNS, per germline. There are 10 residues in the CDR3. CDR3 DNA sequence: TGTGCCAGCAGTTCAGATACGCAGTATTTT. Translation: CASSSDTQYF.

The chain employs TRBV6-1 and TRBJ2-7; perhaps TRBD1 as D (5 bases). The CDR3 is made up of 16 amino acids. The ends were cut back, 0 bases at V and 1 base at J, with 13 bases in the middle. The germline CDR1 and CDR2 sequences are MNHNS and SASEGT. The CDR3 nucleotides are TGTGCCAGCAGTGAAGCAAATCGTCAGGGTTCCTACGAGCAGTACTTC. This gives the protein CASSEANRQGSYEQYF.

V usage is TRBV11-2 and J usage is TRBJ2-5; TRBD1 or TRBD2 may be the D gene (5 bases each). The germline V gene encodes CDR1 SGHAT and CDR2 FQNNGV. Between the trimmed V and J ends, which lost 5 bases and 4 bases, there was a span of 23 bases. This CDR3 region has 17 residues. The CDR3 DNA sequence: TGTGCCAGCAGCACAATCGGGACCTCAAGGGACGGAGAGACCCAGTACTTC. This gives the protein CASSTIGTSRDGETQYF. The entire variable domain, with the rest obtained from reference TRBV11-2 and TRBJ2-5, is as follows: EAGVAQSPRYKIIEKRQSVAFWCNPISGHATLYWYQQILGQGPKLLIQFQNNGVVDDSQLPKDRFSAERLKGVDSTLKIQPAKLEDSAVYLCASSTIGTSRDGETQYFGPGTRLLVL.

CDR3 residues: CASSPGEASYNEQFF. The CDR3 nucleotides read TGCGCCAGCAGTCCCGGGGAGGCCTCCTACAATGAGCAGTTCTTC. This chain links TRBV5-1 with TRBJ2-1; weak D call: TRBD2 (6 bases). Trimming left V 5 bases short and J 0 bases short, with 12 bases between. The CDR3 covers 15 residues. Germline V gene data show CDR1 as SGHRS and CDR2 as YFSETQ.

The chain is built from TRBV13 and TRBJ2-3, with 8 bases fitting TRBD2. Germline V gene data show CDR1 as PRHDT and CDR2 as FYEKMQ (reference sequence). The CDR3 length is 15 residues. The V segment lost 0 bases and the J segment 5 bases; nucleotides outside the gene matches: 4. The CDR3 region has the DNA TGTGCCAGCAGCTTAGGAGGCGGGGGGAGAGATACGCAGTATTTT. Translation: CASSLGGGGRDTQYF.